The clone carrying this T cell receptor beta chain was picked up a small number of times. The sample comes from a study of T-cell memory formation after mild COVID-19. Via MiXCR, TCRdb re-called the 5' RACE reads, giving one row per CDR3 protein. The data hold 300,000 to 400,000 distinct CDR3 sequences, with approximately 15% observed a single time. The CDR3 has 16 residues. Source material: PBMCs or a T cell subset sorted from them (not recorded which). This TCR was sampled from a man aged 18 to 30 who had mild COVID-19 (a few samples of this study predate the infection). Cell type and time point are not known. The chain links TRBV21-1 to TRBJ1-5; the D call in the table, TRBD1, was not verified against the DNA. TRBV21-1 counts as a pseudogene. In DNA form, the CDR3 reads TGTGCCAGCAGCACACGCCACACAGGGAATAATCAGCCCCAGCATTTT. Protein: CASSTRHTGNNQPQHF.